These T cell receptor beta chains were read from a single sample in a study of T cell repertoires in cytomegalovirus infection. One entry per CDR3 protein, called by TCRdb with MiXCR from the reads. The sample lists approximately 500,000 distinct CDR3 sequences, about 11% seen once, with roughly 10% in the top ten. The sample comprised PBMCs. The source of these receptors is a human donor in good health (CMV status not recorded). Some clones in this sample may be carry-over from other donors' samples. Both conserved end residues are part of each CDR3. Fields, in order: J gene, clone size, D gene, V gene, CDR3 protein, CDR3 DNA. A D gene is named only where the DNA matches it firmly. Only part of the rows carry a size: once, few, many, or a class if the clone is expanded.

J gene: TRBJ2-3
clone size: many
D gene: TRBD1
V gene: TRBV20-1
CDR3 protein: CSAPGGQSTDTQYF
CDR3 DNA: TGCAGTGCCCCAGGGGGACAGAGCACAGATACGCAGTATTTT

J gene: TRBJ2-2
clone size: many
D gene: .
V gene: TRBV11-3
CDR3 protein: CASSFNSEAGELFF
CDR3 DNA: TGTGCCAGCAGCTTTAACAGCGAGGCCGGGGAGCTGTTTTTT

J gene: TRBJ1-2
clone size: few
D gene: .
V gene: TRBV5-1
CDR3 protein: CASSRLIKQGEYGYTF
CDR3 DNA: TGCGCCAGCAGCCGCCTCATAAAGCAGGGTGAATATGGCTACACCTTC

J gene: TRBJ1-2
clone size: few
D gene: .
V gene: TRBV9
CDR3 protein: CASSVDGWGNYGYTF
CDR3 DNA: TGTGCCAGCAGCGTAGACGGGTGGGGTAACTATGGCTACACCTTC

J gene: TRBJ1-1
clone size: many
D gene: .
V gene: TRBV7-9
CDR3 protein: CASSVRETEAFF
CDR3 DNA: TGTGCCAGCAGCGTCAGGGAAACTGAAGCTTTCTTT

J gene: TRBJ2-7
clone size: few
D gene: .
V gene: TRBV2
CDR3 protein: CASRLSIYEQYF
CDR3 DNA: TGTGCCAGCAGACTTAGCATCTACGAGCAGTACTTC

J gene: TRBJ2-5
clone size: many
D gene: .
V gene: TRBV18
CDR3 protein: CASSPLPQETQYF
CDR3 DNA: TGTGCCAGCTCACCCCTTCCCCAAGAGACCCAGTACTTC

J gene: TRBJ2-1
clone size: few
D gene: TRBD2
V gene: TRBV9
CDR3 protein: CASSVSGRVREQFF
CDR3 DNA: TGTGCCAGCAGCGTCAGCGGGAGGGTCCGGGAGCAGTTCTTC

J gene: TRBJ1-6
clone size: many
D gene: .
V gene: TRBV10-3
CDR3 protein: CAISGHEGSPLHF
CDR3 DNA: TGTGCCATCAGTGGTCATGAGGGTTCACCCCTCCACTTT

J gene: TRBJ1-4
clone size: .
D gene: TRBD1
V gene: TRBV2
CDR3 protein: CASTRDSQTGEKLFF
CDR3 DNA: TGTGCCAGCACGCGGGACAGCCAAACAGGTGAAAAACTGTTTTTT

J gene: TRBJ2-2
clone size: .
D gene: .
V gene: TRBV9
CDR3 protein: CASSGGPGPGELFF
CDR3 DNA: TGTGCCAGCAGCGGAGGACCGGGGCCCGGGGAGCTGTTTTTT

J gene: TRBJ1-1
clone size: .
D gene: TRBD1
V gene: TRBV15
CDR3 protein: CATSVGTGEKNTEAFF
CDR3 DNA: TGTGCCACCAGCGTTGGGACAGGGGAGAAGAACACTGAAGCTTTCTTT

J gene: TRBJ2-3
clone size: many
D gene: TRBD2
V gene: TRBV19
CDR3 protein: CASSITGRVEDTQYF
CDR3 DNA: TGTGCCAGTAGTATTACCGGGAGGGTTGAAGATACGCAGTATTTT

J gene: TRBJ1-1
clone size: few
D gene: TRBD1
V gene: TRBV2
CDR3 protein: CASRPDRVPEAFF
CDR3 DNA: TGTGCCAGCAGACCCGACAGGGTCCCTGAAGCTTTCTTT

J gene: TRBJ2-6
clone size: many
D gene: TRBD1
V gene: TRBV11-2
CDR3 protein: CASSQRPTGAGANVLTF
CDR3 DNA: TGTGCCAGCAGCCAAAGGCCCACAGGGGCTGGGGCCAACGTCCTGACTTTC

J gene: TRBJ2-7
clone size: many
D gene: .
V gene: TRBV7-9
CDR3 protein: CASSFINEQYF
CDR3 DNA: TGTGCCAGCAGCTTCATAAACGAGCAGTACTTC

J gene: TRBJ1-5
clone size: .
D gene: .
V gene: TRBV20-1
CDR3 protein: CSASSGGRNQPQHF
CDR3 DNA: TGCAGTGCTAGCAGTGGGGGGCGCAATCAGCCCCAGCATTTT

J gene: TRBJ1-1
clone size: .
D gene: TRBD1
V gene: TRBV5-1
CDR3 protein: CASSFSRQGQGTEAFF
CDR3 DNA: TGCGCCAGCAGCTTCTCTAGACAAGGACAGGGCACTGAAGCTTTCTTT

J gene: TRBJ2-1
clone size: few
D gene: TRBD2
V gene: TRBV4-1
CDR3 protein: CASSHAASGTSYNEQFF
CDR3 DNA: TGCGCCAGCAGCCATGCGGCTAGCGGGACCTCCTACAATGAGCAGTTCTTC

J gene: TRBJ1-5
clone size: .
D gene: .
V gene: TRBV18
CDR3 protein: CASSKRGGRDQPQHF
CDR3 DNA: TGTGCCAGCTCAAAACGGGGGGGCCGGGATCAGCCCCAGCATTTT

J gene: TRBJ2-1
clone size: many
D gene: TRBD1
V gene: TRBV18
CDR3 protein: CASSPLGTDYNEQFF
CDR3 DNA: TGTGCCAGCTCACCGCTAGGGACAGACTACAATGAGCAGTTCTTC

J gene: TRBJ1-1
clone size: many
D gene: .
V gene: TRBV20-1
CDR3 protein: CSARHRDPRGLNTEAFF
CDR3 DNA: TGCAGTGCTAGACACCGGGACCCCAGAGGCCTGAACACTGAAGCTTTCTTT

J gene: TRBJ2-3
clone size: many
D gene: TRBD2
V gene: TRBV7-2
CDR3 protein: CASSLYLTSGGPDTQYF
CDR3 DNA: TGTGCCAGCAGCTTGTACTTGACTAGCGGGGGCCCGGATACGCAGTATTTT

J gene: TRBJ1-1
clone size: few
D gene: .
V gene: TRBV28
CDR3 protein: CASSSSARTEAFF
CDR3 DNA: TGTGCCAGCAGCTCTTCGGCCAGGACTGAAGCTTTCTTT

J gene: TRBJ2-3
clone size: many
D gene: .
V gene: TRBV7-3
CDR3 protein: CASSLSAADTQYF
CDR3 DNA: TGTGCCAGCAGCTTAAGTGCTGCAGATACGCAGTATTTT

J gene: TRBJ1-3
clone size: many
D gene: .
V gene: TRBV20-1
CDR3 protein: CSASSDRDSSGNTIYF
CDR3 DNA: TGCAGTGCTAGTAGCGACCGGGACTCGAGTGGAAACACCATATATTTT

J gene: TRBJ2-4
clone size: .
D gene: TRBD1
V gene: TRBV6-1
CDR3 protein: CASSEDRGAPKYF
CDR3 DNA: TGTGCCAGCAGTGAGGACAGGGGCGCCCCTAAGTACTTC

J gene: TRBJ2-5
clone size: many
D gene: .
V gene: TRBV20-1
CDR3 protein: CSAFREGQETQYF
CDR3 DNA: TGCAGTGCCTTCCGAGAAGGCCAAGAGACCCAGTACTTC

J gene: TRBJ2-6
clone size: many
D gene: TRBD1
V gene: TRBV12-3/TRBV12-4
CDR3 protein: CASRDSFLSGANVLTF
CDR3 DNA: TGTGCCAGCCGGGACAGCTTCCTCTCTGGGGCCAACGTCCTGACTTTC

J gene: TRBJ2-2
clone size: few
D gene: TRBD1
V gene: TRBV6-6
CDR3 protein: CASSHGGTGSNTGELFF
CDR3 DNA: TGTGCCAGCAGCCATGGAGGGACAGGGTCTAACACCGGGGAGCTGTTTTTT

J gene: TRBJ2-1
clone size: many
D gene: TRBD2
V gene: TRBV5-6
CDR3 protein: CASSLAGLAGNEQFF
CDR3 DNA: TGTGCCAGCAGCTTGGCGGGACTAGCCGGGAATGAGCAGTTCTTC

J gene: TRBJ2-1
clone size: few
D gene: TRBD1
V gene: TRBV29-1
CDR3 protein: CSVERDRFYNEQFF
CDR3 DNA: TGCAGCGTTGAAAGGGACAGGTTCTACAATGAGCAGTTCTTC

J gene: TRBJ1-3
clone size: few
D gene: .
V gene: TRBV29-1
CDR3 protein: CSVESGNSGNTIYF
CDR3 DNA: TGCAGCGTTGAGTCCGGGAACTCTGGAAACACCATATATTTT

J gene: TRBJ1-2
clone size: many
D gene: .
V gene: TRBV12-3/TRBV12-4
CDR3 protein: CASSRGREDGYTF
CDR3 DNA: TGTGCCAGCAGCAGGGGCAGGGAGGACGGCTACACCTTC

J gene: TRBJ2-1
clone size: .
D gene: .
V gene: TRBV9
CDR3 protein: CASSVDSVPYNEQFF
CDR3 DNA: TGTGCCAGCAGCGTAGATAGTGTGCCCTACAATGAGCAGTTCTTC

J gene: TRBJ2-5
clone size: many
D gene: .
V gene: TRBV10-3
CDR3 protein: CAIRKSTGAQETQYF
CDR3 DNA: TGTGCCATCAGGAAGAGCACGGGAGCCCAAGAGACCCAGTACTTC

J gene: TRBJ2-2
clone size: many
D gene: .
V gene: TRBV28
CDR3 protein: CASLRSSTGELFF
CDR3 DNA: TGTGCCAGCCTTCGTAGCAGCACCGGGGAGCTGTTTTTT

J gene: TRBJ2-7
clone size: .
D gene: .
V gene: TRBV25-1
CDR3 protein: CASNFGLSYEQYF
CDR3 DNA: TGTGCCAGCAATTTTGGTCTCTCCTACGAGCAGTACTTC

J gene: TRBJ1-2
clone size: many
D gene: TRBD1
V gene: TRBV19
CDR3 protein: CASSTGVLNYGYTF
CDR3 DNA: TGTGCCAGTAGCACAGGGGTCCTTAACTATGGCTACACCTTC

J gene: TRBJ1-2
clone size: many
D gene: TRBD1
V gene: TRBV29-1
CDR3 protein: CSVRDRGIYGYTF
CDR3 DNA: TGCAGCGTCCGGGACAGGGGCATCTATGGCTACACCTTC

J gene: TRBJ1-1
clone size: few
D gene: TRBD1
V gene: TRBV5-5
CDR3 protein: CASLGGNLVGEAFF
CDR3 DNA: TGTGCCAGCCTAGGGGGCAATTTGGTAGGTGAAGCTTTCTTT

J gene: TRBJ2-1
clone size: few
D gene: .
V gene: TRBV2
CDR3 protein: CASRTKGIHEQFF
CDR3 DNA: TGTGCCAGCAGGACGAAAGGGATCCATGAGCAGTTCTTC

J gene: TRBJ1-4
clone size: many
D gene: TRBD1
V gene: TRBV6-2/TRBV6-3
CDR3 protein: CASSYGTAGEKLFF
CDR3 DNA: TGTGCCAGCAGTTACGGGACAGCTGGAGAAAAACTGTTTTTT

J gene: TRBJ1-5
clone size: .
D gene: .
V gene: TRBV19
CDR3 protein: CAAGGSPQHF
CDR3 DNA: TGTGCCGCGGGGGGATCGCCCCAGCATTTT

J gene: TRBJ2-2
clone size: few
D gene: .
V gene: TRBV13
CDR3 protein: CASSPVRGMDTGELFF
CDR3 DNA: TGTGCCAGCAGCCCCGTGAGAGGGATGGACACCGGGGAGCTGTTTTTT

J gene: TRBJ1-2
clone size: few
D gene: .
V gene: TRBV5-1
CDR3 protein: CASSLGRGAGYTF
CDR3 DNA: TGCGCCAGCAGCCTCGGAAGGGGTGCTGGCTACACCTTC

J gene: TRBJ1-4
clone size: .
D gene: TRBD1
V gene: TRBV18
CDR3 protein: CASSPPTGLNEKLFF
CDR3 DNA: TGTGCCAGCTCACCCCCGACAGGGTTGAATGAAAAACTGTTTTTT

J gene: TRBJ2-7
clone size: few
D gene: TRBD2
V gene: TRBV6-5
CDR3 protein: CASSYSIGLATYEQYF
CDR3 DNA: TGTGCCAGCAGTTACTCGATAGGACTAGCGACCTACGAGCAGTACTTC

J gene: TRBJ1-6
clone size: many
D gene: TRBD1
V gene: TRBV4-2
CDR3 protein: CASSQRGQGGSPLHF
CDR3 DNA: TGTGCCAGCAGCCAGAGGGGACAGGGCGGCTCACCCCTCCACTTT

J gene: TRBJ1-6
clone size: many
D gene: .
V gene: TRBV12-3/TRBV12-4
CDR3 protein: CASSLEVGTSYNSPLHF
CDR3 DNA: TGTGCCAGCAGTTTAGAAGTGGGAACCTCCTATAATTCACCCCTCCACTTT

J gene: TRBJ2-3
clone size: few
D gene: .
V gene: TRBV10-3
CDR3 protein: CAIKTQDTDTQYF
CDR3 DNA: TGTGCCATCAAGACCCAAGACACAGATACGCAGTATTTT

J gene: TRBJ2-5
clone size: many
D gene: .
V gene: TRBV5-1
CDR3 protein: CASTWGDQAIQETQYF
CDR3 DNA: TGCGCCAGCACTTGGGGGGATCAGGCTATTCAAGAGACCCAGTACTTC

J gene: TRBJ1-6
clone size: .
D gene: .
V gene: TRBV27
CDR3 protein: CASSSPGEAYSPLHF
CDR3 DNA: TGTGCCAGCAGTTCCCCAGGGGAGGCTTATTCACCCCTCCACTTT

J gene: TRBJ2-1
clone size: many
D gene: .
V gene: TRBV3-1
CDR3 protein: CASSHQLAGPEQFF
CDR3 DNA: TGTGCCAGCAGCCACCAACTAGCAGGGCCTGAGCAGTTCTTC

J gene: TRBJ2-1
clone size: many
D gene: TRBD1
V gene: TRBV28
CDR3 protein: CASSLPLLTGGGDEQFF
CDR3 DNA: TGTGCCAGCAGCCTACCCCTTCTGACAGGGGGGGGGGATGAGCAGTTCTTC